Detailed here is one TCR beta chain. The data stem from a study of blood T cell repertoires in COVID-19. Methods used by the authors: Estimated nucleated cell counts came from reference gene primer amplification. TCRdb keeps only in-frame clones here, not all; method: immunoSEQ multiplex PCR. V and J calls and clone size are those listed in that table; D and trimming were worked out from the DNA. This table has some 400,000 clones, roughly 91% appearing once. The TCR originated in a woman between 25 and 40 years old who had recovered from COVID-19. Sequenced: PBMCs or T cells enriched from blood (not recorded which).

CDR3 bases: TGTGCCTGGAGTGTACAGATAAACAATGAGCAGTTCTTC. Amino acid sequence: CAWSVQINNEQFF. This chain joins TRBV30 and TRBJ2-1; no reliable D call. The CDR3 covers 13 residues. Germline-derived CDR1 and CDR2 are GTSNPN and SVGIG (reference sequence). Trimming left V 0 bases short and J 5 bases short, with 8 bases between.